This paragraph covers one T cell receptor beta chain sequence. This clone came up once. Its antigen target is currently unknown. Within one base of it there is no much larger clone, and no base qualities were kept. The data belong to a study of cytomegalovirus exposure and HLA in healthy donors (dated by TCRdb to about 2017). With regard to the full study: The 500 to 800 repertoires of the first cohort and the 95 to 150 validation repertoires were produced on the same platform, according to a later analysis. The study aimed to test whether signatures of past pathogen exposure could be identified by cataloging public T cell receptors. In addition to the first cohort of 666 subjects, a separate validation cohort of 120 different subjects was used. To predict cytomegalovirus infection status, the study combined high-throughput TCR immunosequencing, statistical association of individual TCRs with disease status, and machine learning. General findings and caveats noted by the study authors: The classifier was reported to diagnose cytomegalovirus status with high specificity and sensitivity in both the original cohort and the validation cohort. In the study, about 150 TCR beta chains were listed as associated with cytomegalovirus. The authors suggested that the approach could potentially be generalized to other disease states and immunological phenotypes. Across donors, most TCR sequences were observed very rarely, whereas some public TCRs were present in many individuals. All 120 or so repertoires were used to score co-occurrence in the validation cohort in a later analysis, because that analysis had no HLA typing for the cohort. In vitro tests confirmed that a few of the cytomegalovirus-associated TCR beta chains recognize cytomegalovirus antigens. Subsequent analysis determined that TCRs grouped into clusters in the first cohort also showed a tendency toward co-occurrence across the 120 validation repertoires, and about 94% of cluster scores exceeded 0.

CDR1 and CDR2 are read off the germline V gene as SGHRS and YFSETQ. V and J are truncated by 4 bases and 0 bases respectively, leaving an intervening sequence of 5 bases. Including the terminal cysteine and phenylalanine, the CDR3 comprises 12 residues. Only the CDR3 DNA is retained, 36 bases long and in frame from the first base. Separate from the approximately 690-subject first cohort, the validation cohort of 120 subjects was the group to which the donors belonged. To prepare the library, the immunoSEQ multiplex PCR assay was applied. The paper's processing steps were these. To diagnose cytomegalovirus status from the catalog of TCR beta chain sequences, a statistical classification framework was built. This immuneACCESS table, as held by TCRdb, lists in-frame sequences with V and J called but not all clones. Of the missing ones, under half trace to an unresolved V gene in checked studies; the others have no known cause. The V and J calls and clone size are taken from that table; D and trimming were inferred from the DNA. The sample profile shows under 80,000 clones; approximately 95% of them were found once. The leading ten clones occupy less than 2.5% of the sample.

This TCR came from a woman aged 18-29 years in good health and CMV-seronegative. The rearrangement joined TRBV5-1 to TRBJ2-7, with the D gene not clear enough to name. Sequenced sample: PBMCs. At the DNA level, the sequence is TGCGCCAGCAGCAAGAGCTCCTACGAGCAGTACTTC. Its translation reads: CASSKSSYEQYF. Reference TRBV5-1 and TRBJ2-7 proteins supply the regions before and after the CDR3; the full variable domain is: KAGVTQTPRYLIKTRGQQVTLSCSPISGHRSVSWYQQTPGQGLQFLFEYFSETQRNKGNFPGRFSGRQFSNSRSEMNVSTLELGDSALYLCASSKSSYEQYFGPGTRLTVT.